This TCR beta chain emerged from a study of T-cell reconstitution after alpha-beta-depleted transplantation in children (dated by TCRdb to 2015 to 2016). Broadly, across the study: The study quantitatively tracked T-cell immune reconstitution after TCRalphabeta/CD19-depleted allogeneic hematopoietic cell transplantation in children using TCR repertoire profiling. What the authors observed across the whole study: The high TCRbeta diversity at day 60 in some patients was ascribed to recipient T cells and intrathymic progenitors that had survived conditioning. Apparently early alphabetaT-cell count recovery about two months after transplant reportedly relied on only several hundred rapidly expanded clones derived from non-depleted graft cells. Hyperexpanded clone frequencies declined over subsequent months; after one year, T-cell counts and TCRbeta diversity were mostly attributed to newly produced T cells.

Library preparation was by PCR. TCRdb names Illumina HiSeq 2500 as the instrument used. TCR library preparation used molecular barcoding, with unique molecular identifiers applied to normalize quantification of the TCRbeta repertoire. TCRdb passed the public sequencing reads through fastp at Q25 and MiXCR, retaining productive beta sequences. For every CDR3 protein sequence, its rows merge into one entry that carries the most common genes and DNA. Across this sample there are 280,000 or so distinct CDR3 sequences, with approximately 10% seen only once. The ten largest clonotypes hold about 20% of the sample. The treatment or condition label, as the study defines it: allogeneic hematopoietic cell transplantation with graft depleted of TCRalphabeta T cells and CD19 B cells. TCRalphabeta/CD19-depleted allogeneic hematopoietic cell grafts were given to the transplant recipients, all of whom were children.

As regards this clonotype: Its antigen is unknown. No per-base quality is available; no much larger clone lies one base away.

Reading from cysteine to phenylalanine, the CDR3 counts 14 amino acids. Only the CDR3 region is kept as DNA, spanning 42 bases read in frame from base 1. Reading the germline V gene (reference sequence) gives CDR1 LNHDA and CDR2 SQIVND. V gives up 1 base and J gives up 8 bases, and the segment between their germline ends measures 12 bases. The TCR originated in a male patient under 10 years old who had a stem cell transplant for chronic granulomatous disease, so the T cells may come from the graft donor. Material: peripheral blood, obtained 180 days after TCRalphabeta/CD19-depleted stem cell transplant. The rearranged chain carries TRBV19 and TRBJ2-1; TRBD1 is perhaps the D gene, given 5 matching bases. The CDR3 is CASSIGRGGDEQFF. In nucleotide form, the sequence is TGTGCCAGTAGTATAGGAAGGGGCGGCGATGAGCAGTTCTTC.